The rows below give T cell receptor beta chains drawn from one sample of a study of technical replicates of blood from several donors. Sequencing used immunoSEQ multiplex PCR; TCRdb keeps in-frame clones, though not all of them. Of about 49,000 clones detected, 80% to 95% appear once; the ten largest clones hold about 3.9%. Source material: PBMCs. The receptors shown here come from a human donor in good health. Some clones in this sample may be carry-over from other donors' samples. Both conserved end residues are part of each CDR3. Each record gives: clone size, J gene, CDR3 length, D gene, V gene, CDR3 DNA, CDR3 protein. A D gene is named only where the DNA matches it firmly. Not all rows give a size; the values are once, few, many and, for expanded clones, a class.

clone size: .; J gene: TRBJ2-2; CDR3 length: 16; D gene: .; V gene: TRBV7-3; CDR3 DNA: TGTGCCAGCAGCTTACCGCAGCTAGGGGGGGACGGGGAGCTGTTTTTT; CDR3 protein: CASSLPQLGGDGELFF
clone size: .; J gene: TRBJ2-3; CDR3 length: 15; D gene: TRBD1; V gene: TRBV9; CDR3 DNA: TGTGCCAGCAGCGTAGCGGGACAGGGGGCGAATACGCAGTATTTT; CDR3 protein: CASSVAGQGANTQYF
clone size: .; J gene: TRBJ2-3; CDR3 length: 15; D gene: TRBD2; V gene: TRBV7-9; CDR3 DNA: TGTGCCAGCAGCTCCGGGACTAGCTTTACAGATACGCAGTATTTT; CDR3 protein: CASSSGTSFTDTQYF
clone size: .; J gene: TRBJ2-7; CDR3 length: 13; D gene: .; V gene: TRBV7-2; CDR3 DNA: TGTGCCAGCAGCCCAGAGGGATTCTACGAGCAGTACTTC; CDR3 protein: CASSPEGFYEQYF
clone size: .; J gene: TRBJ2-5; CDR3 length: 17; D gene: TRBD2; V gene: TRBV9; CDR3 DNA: TGTGCCAGCAGCCCTTCCCCCCGTAGCGGGTTGGGGGAGACCCAGTACTTC; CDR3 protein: CASSPSPRSGLGETQYF
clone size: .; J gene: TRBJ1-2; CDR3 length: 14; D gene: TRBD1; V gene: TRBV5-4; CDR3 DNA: TGTGCCAGCAGCTTGGGACAGGGGAGCTATGGCTACACCTTC; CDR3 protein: CASSLGQGSYGYTF
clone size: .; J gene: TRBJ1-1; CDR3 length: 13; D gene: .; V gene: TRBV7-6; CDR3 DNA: TGTGCCAGCAGCTTAAGACAGAGCACTGAAGCTTTCTTT; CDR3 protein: CASSLRQSTEAFF
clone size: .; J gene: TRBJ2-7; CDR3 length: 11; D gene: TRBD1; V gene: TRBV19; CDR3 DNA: TGTGCCAGCGGGACAGCCTACGAGCAGTACTTC; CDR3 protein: CASGTAYEQYF
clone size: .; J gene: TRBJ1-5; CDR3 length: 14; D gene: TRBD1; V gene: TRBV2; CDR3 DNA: TGTGCCAGCAGCTCGCAGGGGGGCGATCAGCCCCAGCATTTT; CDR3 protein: CASSSQGGDQPQHF
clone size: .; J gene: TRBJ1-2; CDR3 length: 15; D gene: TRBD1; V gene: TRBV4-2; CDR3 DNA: TGTGCCAGCAGCCAAACAGGGGACAGCGGCTATGGCTACACCTTC; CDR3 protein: CASSQTGDSGYGYTF
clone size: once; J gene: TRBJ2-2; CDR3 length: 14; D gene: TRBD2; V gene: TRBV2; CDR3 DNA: TGTGCCAGCAGGCCTAGCGGGACCACCGGGGAGCTGTTTTTT; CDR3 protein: CASRPSGTTGELFF
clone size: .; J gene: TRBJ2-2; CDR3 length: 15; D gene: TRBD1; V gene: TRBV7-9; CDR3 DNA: TGTGCCAGCAGCTTAGCGGGGACAGTCACCGGGGAGCTGTTTTTT; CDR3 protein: CASSLAGTVTGELFF
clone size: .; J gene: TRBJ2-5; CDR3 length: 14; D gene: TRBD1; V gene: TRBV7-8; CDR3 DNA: TGTGCCAGCAGCGGGAGGGACAGGGGAGAGACCCAGTACTTC; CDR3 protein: CASSGRDRGETQYF
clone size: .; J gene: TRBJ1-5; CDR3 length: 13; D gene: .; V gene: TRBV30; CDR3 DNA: TGTGCCTGGAGTGCAGGGCTACATCAGCCCCAGCATTTT; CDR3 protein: CAWSAGLHQPQHF
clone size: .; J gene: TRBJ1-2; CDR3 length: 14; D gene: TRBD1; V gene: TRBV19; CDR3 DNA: TGTGCCAGTTGCAGGACAGGGCTTTCCTATGGCTACACCTTC; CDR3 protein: CASCRTGLSYGYTF
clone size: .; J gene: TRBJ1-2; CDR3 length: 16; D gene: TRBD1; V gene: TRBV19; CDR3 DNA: TGTGCCAGTAGTAAAGACCACAGGGGAGAGGTCTATGGCTACACCTTC; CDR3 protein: CASSKDHRGEVYGYTF
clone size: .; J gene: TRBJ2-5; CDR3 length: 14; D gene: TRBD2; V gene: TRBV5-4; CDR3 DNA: TGTGCCAGCAGCTCGGGGGGGGGCAGGGAGACCCAGTACTTC; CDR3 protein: CASSSGGGRETQYF
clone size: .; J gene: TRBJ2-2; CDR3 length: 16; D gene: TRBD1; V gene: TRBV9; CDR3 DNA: TGTGCCAGCAGCCCCCACGGGACAGCCAACACCGGGGAGCTGTTTTTT; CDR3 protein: CASSPHGTANTGELFF
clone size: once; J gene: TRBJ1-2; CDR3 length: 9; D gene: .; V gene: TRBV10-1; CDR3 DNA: TGCGCCAGCAGTGCTCGGGGTGCCTTC; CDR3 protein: CASSARGAF
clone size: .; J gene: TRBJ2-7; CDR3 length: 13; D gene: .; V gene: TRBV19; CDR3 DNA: TGTGCCAGTAGCCCCGGACTTACCTACGAGCAGTACTTC; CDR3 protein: CASSPGLTYEQYF
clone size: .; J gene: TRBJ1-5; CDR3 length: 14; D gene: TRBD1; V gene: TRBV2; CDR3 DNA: TGTGCCAGCAGAACCGGGACAGGGCCTCAGCCCCAGCATTTT; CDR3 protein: CASRTGTGPQPQHF
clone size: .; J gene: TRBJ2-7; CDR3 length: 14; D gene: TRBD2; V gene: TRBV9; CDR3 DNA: TGTGCCAGCAGCGGAACTAGCGGACGCTACGAGCAGTACTTC; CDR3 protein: CASSGTSGRYEQYF
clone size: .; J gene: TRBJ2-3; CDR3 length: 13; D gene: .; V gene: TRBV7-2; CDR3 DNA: TGTGCCAGCGCCAACAGGGCGCCAGATACGCAGTATTTT; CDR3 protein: CASANRAPDTQYF
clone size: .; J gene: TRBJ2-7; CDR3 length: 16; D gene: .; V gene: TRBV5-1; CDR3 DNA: TGCGCCAGCAGCTTGGCCATTCTGGACAACAACTACGAGCAGTACTTC; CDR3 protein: CASSLAILDNNYEQYF
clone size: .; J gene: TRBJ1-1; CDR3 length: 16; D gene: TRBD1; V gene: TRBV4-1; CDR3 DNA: TGCGCCAGCAGCCCCTCGGACAGGGGGCGCTACACTGAAGCTTTCTTT; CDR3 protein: CASSPSDRGRYTEAFF
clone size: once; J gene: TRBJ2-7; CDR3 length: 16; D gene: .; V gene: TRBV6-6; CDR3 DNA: TGTGCCAGCAGTAACTTTCAGGGTTACGGTACGTCCGAGCAGTACTTC; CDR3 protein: CASSNFQGYGTSEQYF
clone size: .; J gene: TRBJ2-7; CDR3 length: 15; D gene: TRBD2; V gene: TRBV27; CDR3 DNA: TGTGCCAGCAGATCGACTAGCGGAGATTCCTACGAGCAGTACTTC; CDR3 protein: CASRSTSGDSYEQYF
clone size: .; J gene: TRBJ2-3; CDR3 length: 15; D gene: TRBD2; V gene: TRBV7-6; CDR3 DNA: TGTGCCAGCAGCTTAGAGGCCGGGGGGGGTGGTACGCAGTATTTT; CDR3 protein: CASSLEAGGGGTQYF
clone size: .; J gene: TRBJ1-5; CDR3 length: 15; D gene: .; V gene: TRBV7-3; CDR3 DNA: TGTGCCAGCAGCTTACGAGGGTTGCGTGGTCAGCCCCAGCATTTT; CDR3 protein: CASSLRGLRGQPQHF
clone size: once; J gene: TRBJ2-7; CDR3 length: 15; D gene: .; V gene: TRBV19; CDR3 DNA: TGTGCCAGTAGTTTCACCCACACACAGAACTACGAGCAGTACTTC; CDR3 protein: CASSFTHTQNYEQYF
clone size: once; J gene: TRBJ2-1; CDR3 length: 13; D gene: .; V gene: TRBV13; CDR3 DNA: TGTGCCAGCACCTACGACAGGTACAATGAGCAGTTCTTC; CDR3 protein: CASTYDRYNEQFF
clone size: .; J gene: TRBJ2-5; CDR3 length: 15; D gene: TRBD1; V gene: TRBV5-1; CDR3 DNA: TGCGCCAGCAGCTCTACAGGGGGCTGGAGGGAGACCCAGTACTTC; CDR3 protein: CASSSTGGWRETQYF
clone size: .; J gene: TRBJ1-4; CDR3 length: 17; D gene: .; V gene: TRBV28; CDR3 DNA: TGTGCCAGCCGTCCCTGGGGCGATGTAGGGGTGGATGAAAAACTGTTTTTT; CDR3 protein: CASRPWGDVGVDEKLFF
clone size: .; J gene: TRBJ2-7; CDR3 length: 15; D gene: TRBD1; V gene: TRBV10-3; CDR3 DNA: TGTGCCATCAGCCTGGAAACCGGGACAGCCTACGAGCAGTACTTC; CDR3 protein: CAISLETGTAYEQYF
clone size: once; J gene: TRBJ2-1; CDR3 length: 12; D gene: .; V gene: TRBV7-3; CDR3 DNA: TGTGCCAGCAGCTTAAATACCGGTGAGCAGTTCTTC; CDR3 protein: CASSLNTGEQFF
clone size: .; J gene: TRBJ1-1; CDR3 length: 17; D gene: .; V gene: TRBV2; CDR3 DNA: TGTGCCGGCGGGTTTACCCTCCGGGGGGGGACGAACACTGAAGCTTTCTTT; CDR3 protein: CAGGFTLRGGTNTEAFF
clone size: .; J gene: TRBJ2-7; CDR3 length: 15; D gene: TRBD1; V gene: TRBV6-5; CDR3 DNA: TGTGCCAGCAGTGCCGGGACAGGTCCCGGCTACGAGCAGTACTTC; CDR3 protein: CASSAGTGPGYEQYF
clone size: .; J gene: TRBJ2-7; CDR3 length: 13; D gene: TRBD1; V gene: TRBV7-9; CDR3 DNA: TGTGCCAGCAGCCGGACAGGTTACTACGAGCAGTACTTC; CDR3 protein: CASSRTGYYEQYF
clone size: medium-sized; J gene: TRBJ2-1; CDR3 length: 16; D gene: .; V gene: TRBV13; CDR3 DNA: TGTGCCAGCAGCTTAGAAGGCGGGGAGTCCTACAATGAGCAGTTCTTC; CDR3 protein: CASSLEGGESYNEQFF
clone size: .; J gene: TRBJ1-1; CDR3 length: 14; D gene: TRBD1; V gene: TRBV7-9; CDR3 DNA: TGTGCCAGCAGCTTAAGGGGACAGGGGGCTGAAGCTTTCTTT; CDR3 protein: CASSLRGQGAEAFF
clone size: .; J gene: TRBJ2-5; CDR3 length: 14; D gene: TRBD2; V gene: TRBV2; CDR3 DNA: TGTGCCAGCAGTTTGTTAGCGGGGAAGGAGACCCAGTACTTC; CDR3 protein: CASSLLAGKETQYF
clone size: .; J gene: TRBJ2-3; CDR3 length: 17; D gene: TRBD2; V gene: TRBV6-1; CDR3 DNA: TGTGCCAGCAGTGAATTCCGGACTAGCGGGAGCTCAGATACGCAGTATTTT; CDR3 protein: CASSEFRTSGSSDTQYF
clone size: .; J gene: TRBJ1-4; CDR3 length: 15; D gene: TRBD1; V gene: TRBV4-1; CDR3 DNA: TGCGCCAGCAGCCAGGCCGGGACAGGGTATGAAAAACTGTTTTTT; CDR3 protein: CASSQAGTGYEKLFF
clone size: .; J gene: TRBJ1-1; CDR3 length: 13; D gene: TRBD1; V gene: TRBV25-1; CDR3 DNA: TGTGCCAGCACCGTGACAGGGGGCTCGGAAGCTTTCTTT; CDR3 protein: CASTVTGGSEAFF
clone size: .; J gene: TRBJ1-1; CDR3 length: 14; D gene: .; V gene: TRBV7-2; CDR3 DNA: TGTGCCAGCAGCTTATTACAGACGAACACTGAAGCTTTCTTT; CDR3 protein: CASSLLQTNTEAFF
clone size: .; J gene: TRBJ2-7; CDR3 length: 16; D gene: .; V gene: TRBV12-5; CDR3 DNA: TGTGCTAGTGGTTTGGTAATCGGTCTCCTCCCTTCCGAGCAGTACTTC; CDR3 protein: CASGLVIGLLPSEQYF
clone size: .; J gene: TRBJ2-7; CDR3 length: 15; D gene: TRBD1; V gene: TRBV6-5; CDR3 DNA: TGTGCCAGCAGCCGGCCCGGGACAGGGGGTAATGAGCAGTACTTC; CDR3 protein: CASSRPGTGGNEQYF
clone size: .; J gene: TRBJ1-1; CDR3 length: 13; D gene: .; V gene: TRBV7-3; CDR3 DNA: TGTGCCAGCAGCTTAAGGGTGCAGGGTGAAGCTTTCTTT; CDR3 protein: CASSLRVQGEAFF
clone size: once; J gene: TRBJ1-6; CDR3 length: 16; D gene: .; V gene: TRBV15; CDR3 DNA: TGTGCCACCAGCAGCCGTGAGGGCGGATTTAATTCACCCCTCCACTTT; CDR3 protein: CATSSREGGFNSPLHF
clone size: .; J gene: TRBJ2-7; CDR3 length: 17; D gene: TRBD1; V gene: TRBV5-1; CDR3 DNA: TGCGCCAGCAGCACCGGGACAGGGGGACGGATGTCCTACGAGCAGTACTTC; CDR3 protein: CASSTGTGGRMSYEQYF
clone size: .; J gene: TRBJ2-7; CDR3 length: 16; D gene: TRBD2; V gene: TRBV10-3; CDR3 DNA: TGTGCCATCAGTGATTGGGGACTAGCGGGAGGGTACGAGCAGTACTTC; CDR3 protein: CAISDWGLAGGYEQYF
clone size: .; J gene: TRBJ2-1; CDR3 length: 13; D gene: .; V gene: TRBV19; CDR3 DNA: TGTGCCAGTAGTTTCCGGGGTGGCGATGAGCAGTTCTTC; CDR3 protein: CASSFRGGDEQFF
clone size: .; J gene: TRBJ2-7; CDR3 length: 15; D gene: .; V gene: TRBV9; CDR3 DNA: TGTGCCAGCAGCGTAGAGGCGGGGGCCTCCTACGAGCAGTACTTC; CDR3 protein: CASSVEAGASYEQYF
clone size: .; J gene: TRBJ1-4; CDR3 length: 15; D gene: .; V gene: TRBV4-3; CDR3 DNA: TGCGCCAGCACCCCAAATTCGGATATCGGGGAAAAACTGTTTTTT; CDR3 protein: CASTPNSDIGEKLFF
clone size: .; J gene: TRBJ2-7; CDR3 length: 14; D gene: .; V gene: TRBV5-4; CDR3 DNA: TGTGCCAGCAGCGCGAGGCACGGTTCCTACGAGCAGTACTTC; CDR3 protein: CASSARHGSYEQYF
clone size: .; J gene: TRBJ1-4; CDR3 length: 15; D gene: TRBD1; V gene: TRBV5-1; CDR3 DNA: TGCGCCAGCAGCTTAACGGGACAGGGGAGTGAAAAACTGTTTTTT; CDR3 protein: CASSLTGQGSEKLFF
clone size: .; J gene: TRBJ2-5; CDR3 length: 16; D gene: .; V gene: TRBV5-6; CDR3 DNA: TGTGCCAGCAGCTTGTGGTTACAGGGTGGGGGCGAGACCCAGTACTTC; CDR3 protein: CASSLWLQGGGETQYF
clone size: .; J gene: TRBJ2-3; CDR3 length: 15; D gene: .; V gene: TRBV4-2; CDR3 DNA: TGTGCCAGCAGCCAAGAACGGCTAGTGTTAAATACGCAGTATTTT; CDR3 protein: CASSQERLVLNTQYF
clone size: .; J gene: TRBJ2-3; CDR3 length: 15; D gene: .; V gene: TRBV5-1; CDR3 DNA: TGCGCCAGCAGCTCCCGCTACGGGGAGACAGATACGCAGTATTTT; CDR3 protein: CASSSRYGETDTQYF
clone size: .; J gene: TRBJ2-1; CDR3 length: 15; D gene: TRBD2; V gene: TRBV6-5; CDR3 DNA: TGTGCCAGCAGTTACAGGGAGGGGCCATACAATGAGCAGTTCTTC; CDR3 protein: CASSYREGPYNEQFF